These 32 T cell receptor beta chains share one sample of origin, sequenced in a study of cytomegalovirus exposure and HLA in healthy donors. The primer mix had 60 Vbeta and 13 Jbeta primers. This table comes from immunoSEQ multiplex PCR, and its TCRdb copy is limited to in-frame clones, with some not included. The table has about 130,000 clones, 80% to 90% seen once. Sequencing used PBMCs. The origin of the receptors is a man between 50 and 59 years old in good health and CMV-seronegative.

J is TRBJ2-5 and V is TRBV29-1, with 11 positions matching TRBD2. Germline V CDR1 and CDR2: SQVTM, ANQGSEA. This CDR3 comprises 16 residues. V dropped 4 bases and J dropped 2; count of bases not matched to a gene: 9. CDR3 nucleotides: TGCAGCGTTGGGCCGCCTAGCGGGGGGATACAAGAGACCCAGTACTTC. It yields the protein CSVGPPSGGIQETQYF.

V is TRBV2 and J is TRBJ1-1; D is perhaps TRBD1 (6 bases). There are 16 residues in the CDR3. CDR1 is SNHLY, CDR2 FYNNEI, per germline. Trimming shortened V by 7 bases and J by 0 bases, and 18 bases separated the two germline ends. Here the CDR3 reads CASTSLQGSMNTEAFF. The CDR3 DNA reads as TGTGCCAGCACTTCTCTACAGGGTTCCATGAACACTGAAGCTTTCTTT.

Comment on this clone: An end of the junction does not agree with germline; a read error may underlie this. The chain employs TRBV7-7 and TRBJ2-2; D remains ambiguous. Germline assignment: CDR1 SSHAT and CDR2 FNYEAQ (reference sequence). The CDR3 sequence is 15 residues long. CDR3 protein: CASSLMASGAGELFF. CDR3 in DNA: TGTGCTAGCAGCTTAATGGCCTCAGGTGCCGGGGAGCTGTTTTTT.

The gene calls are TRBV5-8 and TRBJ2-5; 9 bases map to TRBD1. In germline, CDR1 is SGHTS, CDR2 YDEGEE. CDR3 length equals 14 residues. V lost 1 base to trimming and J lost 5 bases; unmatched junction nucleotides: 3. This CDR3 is CASSLTGGSETQYF. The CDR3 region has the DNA TGTGCCAGCAGCTTGACAGGGGGCTCGGAGACCCAGTACTTC.

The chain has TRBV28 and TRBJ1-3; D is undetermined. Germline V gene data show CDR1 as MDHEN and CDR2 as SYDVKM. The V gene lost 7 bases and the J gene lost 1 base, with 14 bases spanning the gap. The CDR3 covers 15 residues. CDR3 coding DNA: TGTGCCAGCAACAGAGCTTTACTTTCTGGAAACACCATATATTTT. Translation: CASNRALLSGNTIYF.

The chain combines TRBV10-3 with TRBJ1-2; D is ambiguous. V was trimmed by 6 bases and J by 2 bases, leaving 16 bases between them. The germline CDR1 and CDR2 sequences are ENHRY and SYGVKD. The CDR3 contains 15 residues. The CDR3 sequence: CAISESQVLNYGYTF. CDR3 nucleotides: TGTGCCATCAGCGAAAGCCAGGTTCTAAACTATGGCTACACCTTC.

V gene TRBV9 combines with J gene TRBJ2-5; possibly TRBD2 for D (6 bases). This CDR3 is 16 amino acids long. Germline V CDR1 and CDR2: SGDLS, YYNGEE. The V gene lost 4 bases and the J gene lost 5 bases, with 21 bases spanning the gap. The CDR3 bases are TGTGCCAGCAGCTCTCAACCGGGAGCGGCGGCCGAGACCCAGTACTTC. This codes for CASSSQPGAAAETQYF. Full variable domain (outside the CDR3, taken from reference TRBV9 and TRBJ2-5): DSGVTQTPKHLITATGQRVTLRCSPRSGDLSVYWYQQSLDQGLQFLIQYYNGEERAKGNILERFSAQQFPDLHSELNLSSLELGDSALYFCASSSQPGAAAETQYFGPGTRLLVL.

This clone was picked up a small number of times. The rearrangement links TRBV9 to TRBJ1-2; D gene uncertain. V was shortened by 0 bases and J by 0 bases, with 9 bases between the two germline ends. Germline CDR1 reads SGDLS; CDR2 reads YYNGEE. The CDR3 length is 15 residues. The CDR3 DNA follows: TGTGCCAGCAGCGTAGCGGTCCTTCCTAACTATGGCTACACCTTC. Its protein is CASSVAVLPNYGYTF.

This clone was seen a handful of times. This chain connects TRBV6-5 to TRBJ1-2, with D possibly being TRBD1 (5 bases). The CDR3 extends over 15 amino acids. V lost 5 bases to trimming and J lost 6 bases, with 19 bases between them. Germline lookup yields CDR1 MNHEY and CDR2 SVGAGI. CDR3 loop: CASSIMGLGGNGYTF. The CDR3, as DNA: TGTGCCAGCAGTATTATGGGGCTGGGAGGAAATGGCTACACCTTC.

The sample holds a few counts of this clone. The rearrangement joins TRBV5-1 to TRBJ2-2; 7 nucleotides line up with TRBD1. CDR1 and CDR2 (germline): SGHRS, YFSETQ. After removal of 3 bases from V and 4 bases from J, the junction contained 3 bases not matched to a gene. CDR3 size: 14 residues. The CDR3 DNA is TGCGCCAGCAGCTCGGGACAGCCCACCGGGGAGCTGTTTTTT. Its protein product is CASSSGQPTGELFF.

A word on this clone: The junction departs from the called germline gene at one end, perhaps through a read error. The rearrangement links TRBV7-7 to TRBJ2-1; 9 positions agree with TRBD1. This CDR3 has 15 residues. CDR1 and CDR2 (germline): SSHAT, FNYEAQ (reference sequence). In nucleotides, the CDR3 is TGTGCTAGCAGCCCCGGGACAGGGACCTACAATGAGCAGTTCTTC. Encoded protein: CASSPGTGTYNEQFF.

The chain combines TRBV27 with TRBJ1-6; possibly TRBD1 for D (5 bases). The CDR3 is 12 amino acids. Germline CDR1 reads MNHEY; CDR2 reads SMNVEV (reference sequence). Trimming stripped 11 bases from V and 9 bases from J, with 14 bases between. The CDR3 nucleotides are TGTGCCTCCACAACGGGGGTTTCACCCCTCCACTTT. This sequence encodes CASTTGVSPLHF.

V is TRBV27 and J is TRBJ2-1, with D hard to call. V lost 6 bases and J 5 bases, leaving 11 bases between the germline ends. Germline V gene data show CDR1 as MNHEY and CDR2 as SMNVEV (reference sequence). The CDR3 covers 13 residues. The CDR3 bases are TGTGCCAGCAGCCTCAAACGGGACAATGAGCAGTTCTTC. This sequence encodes CASSLKRDNEQFF.

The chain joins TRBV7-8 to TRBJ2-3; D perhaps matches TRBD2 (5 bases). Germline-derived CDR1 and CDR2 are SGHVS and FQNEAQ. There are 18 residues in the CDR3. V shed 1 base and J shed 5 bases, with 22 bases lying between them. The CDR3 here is CASSLEGGGKVPRDTQYF. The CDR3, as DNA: TGTGCCAGCAGCTTAGAAGGAGGTGGGAAAGTACCGCGAGATACGCAGTATTTT.

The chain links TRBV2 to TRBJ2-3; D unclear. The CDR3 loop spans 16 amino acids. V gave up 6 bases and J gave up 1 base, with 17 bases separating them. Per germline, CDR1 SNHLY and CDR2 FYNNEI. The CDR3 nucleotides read TGTGCCAGCAGCGGTCTTCCTAGGCCAGGCACAGATACGCAGTATTTT. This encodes CASSGLPRPGTDTQYF.

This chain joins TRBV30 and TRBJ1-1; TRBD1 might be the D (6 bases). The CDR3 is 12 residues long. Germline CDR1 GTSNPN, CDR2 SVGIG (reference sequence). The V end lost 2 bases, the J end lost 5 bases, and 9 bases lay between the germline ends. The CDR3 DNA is TGTGCCTGGAGTCCAGGGGTAACTGAAGCTTTCTTT. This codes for CAWSPGVTEAFF.

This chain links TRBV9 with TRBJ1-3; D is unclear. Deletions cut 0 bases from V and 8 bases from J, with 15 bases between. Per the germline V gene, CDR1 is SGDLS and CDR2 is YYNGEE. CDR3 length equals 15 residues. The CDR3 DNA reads TGTGCCAGCAGCGTAGAGCAAGGAGGTGGCTACACCATATATTTT. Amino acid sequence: CASSVEQGGGYTIYF.

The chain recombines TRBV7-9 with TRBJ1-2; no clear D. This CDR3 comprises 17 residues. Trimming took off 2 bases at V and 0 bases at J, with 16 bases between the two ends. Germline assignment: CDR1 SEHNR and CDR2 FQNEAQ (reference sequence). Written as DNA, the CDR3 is TGTGCCAGCAGCTTATTGATGGGGAGAGCCCCTAACTATGGCTACACCTTC. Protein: CASSLLMGRAPNYGYTF.

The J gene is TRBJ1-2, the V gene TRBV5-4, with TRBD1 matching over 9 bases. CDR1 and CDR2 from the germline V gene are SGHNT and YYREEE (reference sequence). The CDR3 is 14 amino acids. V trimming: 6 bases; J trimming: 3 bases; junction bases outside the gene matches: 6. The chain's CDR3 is CASKKTGGDYGYTF. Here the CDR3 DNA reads TGTGCCAGCAAGAAAACAGGGGGCGACTATGGCTACACCTTC. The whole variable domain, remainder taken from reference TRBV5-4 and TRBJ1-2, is ETGVTQSPTHLIKTRGQQVTLRCSSQSGHNTVSWYQQALGQGPQFIFQYYREEENGRGNFPPRFSGLQFPNYSSELNVNALELDDSALYLCASKKTGGDYGYTFGSGTRLTVV.

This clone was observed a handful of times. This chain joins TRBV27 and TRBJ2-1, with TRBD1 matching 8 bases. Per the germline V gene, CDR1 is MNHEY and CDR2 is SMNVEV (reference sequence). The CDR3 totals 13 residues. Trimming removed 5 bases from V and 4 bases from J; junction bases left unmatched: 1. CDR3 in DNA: TGTGCCAGCAGTAGGACAGGGTACAATGAGCAGTTCTTC. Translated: CASSRTGYNEQFF.

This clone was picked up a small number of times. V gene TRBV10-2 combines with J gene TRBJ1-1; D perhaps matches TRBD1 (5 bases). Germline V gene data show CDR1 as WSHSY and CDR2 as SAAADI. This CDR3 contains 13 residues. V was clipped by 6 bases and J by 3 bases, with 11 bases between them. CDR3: CASRPGWHTEAFF. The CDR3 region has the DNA TGCGCCAGCAGGCCAGGGTGGCACACTGAAGCTTTCTTT.

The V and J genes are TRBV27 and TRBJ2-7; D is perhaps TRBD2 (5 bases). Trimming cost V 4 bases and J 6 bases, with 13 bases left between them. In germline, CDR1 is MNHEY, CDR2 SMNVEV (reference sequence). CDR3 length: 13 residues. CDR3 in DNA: TGTGCCAGCAGTTCAGGACTGCAACGCGAGCAGTACTTC. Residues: CASSSGLQREQYF.

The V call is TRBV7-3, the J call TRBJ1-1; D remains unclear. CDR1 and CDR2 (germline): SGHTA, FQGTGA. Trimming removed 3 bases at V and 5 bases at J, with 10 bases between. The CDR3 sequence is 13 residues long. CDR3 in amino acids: CASSFGQATEAFF. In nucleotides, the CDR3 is TGTGCCAGCAGCTTTGGGCAGGCGACTGAAGCTTTCTTT.

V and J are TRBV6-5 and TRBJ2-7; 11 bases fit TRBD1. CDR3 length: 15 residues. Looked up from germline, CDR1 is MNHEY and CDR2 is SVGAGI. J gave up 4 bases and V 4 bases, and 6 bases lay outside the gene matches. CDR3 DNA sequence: TGTGCCAGCAGTTTCGGACAGGGGGCGTTTTACGAGCAGTACTTC. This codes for CASSFGQGAFYEQYF.

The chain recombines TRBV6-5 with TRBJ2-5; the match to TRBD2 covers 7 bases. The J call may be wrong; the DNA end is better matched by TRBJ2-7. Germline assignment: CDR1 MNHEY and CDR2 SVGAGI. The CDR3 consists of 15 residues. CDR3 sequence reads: CASSYSSGVRYEQYF. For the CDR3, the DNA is TGTGCCAGCAGTTACTCCAGCGGGGTTCGCTACGAGCAGTACTTC.

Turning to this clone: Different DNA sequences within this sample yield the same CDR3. CDR3 DNA sequence: TGCGCCAGCAGCTCCGGACAGCCGAACACTGAAGCTTTCTTT. This gives the protein CASSSGQPNTEAFF. This chain connects TRBV5-1 to TRBJ1-1, with TRBD1 as a possible D gene (6 bases). CDR3 length: 14 amino acids. Germline assignment: CDR1 SGHRS and CDR2 YFSETQ. V was trimmed by 3 bases and J by 1 base, leaving 10 bases between them.

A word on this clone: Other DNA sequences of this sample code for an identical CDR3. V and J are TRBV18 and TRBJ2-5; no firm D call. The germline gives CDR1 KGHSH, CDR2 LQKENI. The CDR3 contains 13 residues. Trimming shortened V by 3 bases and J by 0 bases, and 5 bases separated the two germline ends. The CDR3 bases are TGTGCCAGCTCACCCGGGTACCAAGAGACCCAGTACTTC. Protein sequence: CASSPGYQETQYF. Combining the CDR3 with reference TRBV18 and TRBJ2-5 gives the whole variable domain NAGVMQNPRHLVRRRGQEARLRCSPMKGHSHVYWYRQLPEEGLKFMVYLQKENIIDESGMPKERFSAEFPKEGPSILRIQQVVRGDSAAYFCASSPGYQETQYFGPGTRLLVL.

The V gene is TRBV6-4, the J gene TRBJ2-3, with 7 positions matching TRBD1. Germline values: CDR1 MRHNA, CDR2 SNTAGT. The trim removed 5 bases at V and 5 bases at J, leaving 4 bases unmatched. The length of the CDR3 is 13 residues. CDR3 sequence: CASSRTGEDTQYF. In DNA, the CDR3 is TGTGCCAGCAGTCGCACAGGGGAAGATACGCAGTATTTT.

The CDR3 region has the DNA TGTGCCAGCTCACCACGGGCAGCTTTAACCTACGAGCAGTACTTC. Encoded protein: CASSPRAALTYEQYF. This rearrangement joins TRBV18 to TRBJ2-7; no clear D. Per germline, CDR1 KGHSH and CDR2 LQKENI. The CDR3 has 15 amino acids. The V end lost 1 base, the J end lost 2 bases, and 12 bases lay between the germline ends.

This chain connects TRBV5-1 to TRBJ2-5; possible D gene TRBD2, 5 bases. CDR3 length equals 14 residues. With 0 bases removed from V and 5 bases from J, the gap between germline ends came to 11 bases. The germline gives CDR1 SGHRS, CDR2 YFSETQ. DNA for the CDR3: TGCGCCAGCAGCTTGGAGACTATAGGGGAGACCCAGTACTTC. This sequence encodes CASSLETIGETQYF.

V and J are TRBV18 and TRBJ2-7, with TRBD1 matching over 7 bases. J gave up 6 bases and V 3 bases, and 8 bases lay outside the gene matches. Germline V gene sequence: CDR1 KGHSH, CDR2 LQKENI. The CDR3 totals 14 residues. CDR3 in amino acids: CASSPDRSSGEQYF. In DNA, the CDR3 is TGTGCCAGCTCACCGGACAGGTCATCGGGCGAGCAGTACTTC.

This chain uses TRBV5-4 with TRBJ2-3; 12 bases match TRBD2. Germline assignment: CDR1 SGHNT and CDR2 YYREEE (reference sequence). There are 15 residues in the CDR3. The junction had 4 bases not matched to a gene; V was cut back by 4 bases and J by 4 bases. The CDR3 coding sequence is TGTGCCAGCAGCCAGACTAGCGGGGGCGCAGATACGCAGTATTTT. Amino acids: CASSQTSGGADTQYF.